The next 2 T cell receptor beta chains were all read from a single sample in a study of OX40 agonist ivuxolimab in advanced cancers. Sequenced by immunoSEQ multiplex PCR; TCRdb stores in-frame clones only, minus some. This repertoire shows over 80,000 clones, around 87% found once; its top ten account for roughly 4%. The sample in question was CD4+ or CD8+ T cells sorted from blood, obtained in a trial of the OX40 agonist ivuxolimab. Receptor source: an adult with an advanced solid tumor such as melanoma, head and neck, liver or kidney cancer.

This clone was recorded once. The chain links TRBV11-2 to TRBJ2-3; D not resolved. Looked up from germline, CDR1 is SGHAT and CDR2 is FQNNGV. The CDR3 is made up of 14 amino acids. V was trimmed by 1 base and J by 0 bases, leaving 5 bases between them. This CDR3 is CASSLGFSTDTQYF. The CDR3 region has the DNA TGTGCCAGCAGCTTAGGGTTCAGCACAGATACGCAGTATTTT.

The chain couples TRBV28 to TRBJ1-6; D unclear. Germline-derived CDR1 and CDR2 are MDHEN and SYDVKM. With 8 bases removed from V and 6 bases from J, the gap between germline ends came to 14 bases. This CDR3 is 14 amino acids long. CDR3 sequence (DNA): TGTGCCAGCCTACCATCCAGGAGTAATTCACCCCTCCACTTT. This codes for CASLPSRSNSPLHF.